Listed below are T cell receptor beta chains from one sample, sequenced in a study of cytomegalovirus exposure and HLA in healthy donors. Measured with immunoSEQ multiplex PCR; TCRdb has only the in-frame clones, and not every one. The sample has roughly 240,000 clones, 82% seen once. Sequenced sample: PBMCs. The origin of the receptors is a woman aged 40 to 50 in good health and CMV-seropositive. CDR3s include the opening cysteine and the closing phenylalanine or tryptophan. D genes are given only for firm matches. Clone size is shown for a subset of rows, as once, few, many or a class of expanded clone.

>-|TRBJ2-7|TRBV7-3|-
CASSPQGFRDEQYF
TGTGCCAGCAGCCCACAGGGTTTCAGGGACGAGCAGTACTTC
>-|TRBJ1-3|TRBV6-5|-
CASSYRQGNSGNTIYF
TGTGCCAGCAGTTACCGTCAGGGTAATTCTGGAAACACCATATATTTT
>TRBD1|TRBJ2-5|TRBV6-5|-
CASSRTGVETQYF
TGTGCCAGCAGTCGGACAGGGGTGGAGACCCAGTACTTC
>TRBD2|TRBJ2-5|TRBV10-3|-
CAISGGEGWETQYF
TGTGCCATCAGTGGTGGGGAGGGCTGGGAGACCCAGTACTTC
>-|TRBJ1-2|TRBV11-2|-
CASSLDRRGAYGYTF
TGTGCCAGCAGCTTAGATCGGAGGGGAGCCTATGGCTACACCTTC
>TRBD2|TRBJ2-1|TRBV10-3|few
CAISATLIAGGARNEQFF
TGTGCCATCAGCGCTACCTTGATAGCGGGGGGGGCCAGGAATGAGCAGTTCTTC
>-|TRBJ2-3|TRBV9|-
CASSVEGRSTDTQYF
TGTGCCAGCAGCGTGGAGGGCCGTAGCACAGATACGCAGTATTTT
>TRBD1|TRBJ1-2|TRBV7-2|few
CASSFGQGYGYTF
TGTGCCAGCAGCTTCGGACAGGGATATGGCTACACCTTC
>TRBD1|TRBJ1-1|TRBV6-1|-
CASIWDRDTEAFF
TGTGCCAGCATTTGGGACAGAGACACTGAAGCTTTCTTT
>TRBD2|TRBJ2-3|TRBV6-1|once
CASSDPAQAGGPDTQYF
TGTGCCAGCAGTGATCCCGCCCAAGCGGGGGGGCCAGATACGCAGTATTTT
>TRBD1|TRBJ1-2|TRBV19|few
CASSMRDRYGYTF
TGTGCCAGTAGTATGAGGGACAGATATGGCTACACCTTC
>TRBD2|TRBJ2-7|TRBV11-1|-
CASSSEGLSGRRGEQYF
TGTGCCAGCAGCTCCGAGGGGTTGAGCGGGAGGCGGGGCGAGCAGTACTTC
>TRBD2|TRBJ2-3|TRBV7-9|-
CASSFTRLAGDLLDTQYF
TGTGCCAGCAGTTTCACCCGACTAGCGGGAGATCTTTTAGATACGCAGTATTTT
>-|TRBJ2-1|TRBV7-6|-
CASSSASAGPYNEQFF
TGTGCCAGCAGCTCCGCTAGTGCGGGCCCATACAATGAGCAGTTCTTC
>TRBD1|TRBJ1-2|TRBV19|-
CASSMPGQGHYGYTF
TGTGCCAGTAGTATGCCGGGACAGGGGCACTATGGCTACACCTTC
>-|TRBJ2-1|TRBV9|-
CASSHRSVPAYNEQFF
TGTGCCAGCAGCCACCGTAGCGTCCCAGCCTACAATGAGCAGTTCTTC
>-|TRBJ1-2|TRBV2|-
CASSEVGGTGGYTF
TGTGCCAGCAGTGAGGTGGGAGGGACCGGTGGCTACACCTTC
>TRBD1|TRBJ2-2|TRBV4-1|few
CASNQAGTANTGELFF
TGCGCCAGCAACCAAGCCGGGACAGCGAACACCGGGGAGCTGTTTTTT
>-|TRBJ2-3|TRBV5-6|-
CASSSLIGTDTQYF
TGTGCCAGCAGCAGCCTGATCGGCACAGATACGCAGTATTTT
>TRBD2|TRBJ2-3|TRBV13|-
CASSLGRLAGFTDTQYF
TGTGCCAGCAGCTTAGGTAGGCTAGCGGGGTTCACAGATACGCAGTATTTT